This is a list of T cell receptor beta chains from one sample in a study of cytomegalovirus exposure and HLA in healthy donors. Clones were read by immunoSEQ multiplex PCR, and TCRdb kept only the in-frame ones, dropping some. The sample has 100,000 to 120,000 clones; around 88% are singletons. The sample comprised PBMCs. The receptors originated from a man in his forties or fifties in good health and CMV-seronegative. Each CDR3 is given with its conserved first and last residue. The D gene is left open where the match is weak. Not every row has a clone size; where given, it reads once, few, many or a size class.

d_call	v_call	clone_size	j_call	cdr3_nt	cdr3_aa
NA	TRBV5-1	NA	TRBJ1-1	TGCGCCAGCCGGATGGGCAGCATGAACACTGAAGCTTTCTTT	CASRMGSMNTEAFF
TRBD2	TRBV4-2	NA	TRBJ2-3	TGTGCCAGCAGCCAAGCCCGGGAGGCAGCCCAGACAGATACGCAGTATTTT	CASSQAREAAQTDTQYF
TRBD1	TRBV27	NA	TRBJ1-4	TGTGCCAGCAGTGACAGGGTTGCAACTAATGAAAAACTGTTTTTT	CASSDRVATNEKLFF
TRBD2	TRBV7-9	few	TRBJ2-3	TGTGCCAGCAGTTTTGGACTAGCGGGTTCCACAGATACGCAGTATTTT	CASSFGLAGSTDTQYF
NA	TRBV30	NA	TRBJ2-4	TGTGCCTGGACCCGGGGGAACATTCAGTACTTC	CAWTRGNIQYF
NA	TRBV5-6	once	TRBJ1-6	TGTGCCAGCAGCTTTCGCGGAGCACCCTATAATTCACCCCTCCACTTT	CASSFRGAPYNSPLHF
TRBD1	TRBV2	once	TRBJ2-3	TGTGCCAGCATCCCCCGGGGACAGACAGATACGCAGTATTTT	CASIPRGQTDTQYF
TRBD2	TRBV7-9	NA	TRBJ2-6	TGTGCCAGCAGCTTAGGGACTAGCGGGAGCTCTGGGGCCAACGTCCTGACTTTC	CASSLGTSGSSGANVLTF
NA	TRBV6-1	few	TRBJ2-7	TGTGCCAGCAGTGAAAGGACAGGGGCGGGAGGCGAGCAGTACTTC	CASSERTGAGGEQYF
TRBD1	TRBV6-6	NA	TRBJ1-1	TGTGCCAGCAGCCGACCTGAGGGACAGCTGAACACTGAAGCTTTCTTT	CASSRPEGQLNTEAFF